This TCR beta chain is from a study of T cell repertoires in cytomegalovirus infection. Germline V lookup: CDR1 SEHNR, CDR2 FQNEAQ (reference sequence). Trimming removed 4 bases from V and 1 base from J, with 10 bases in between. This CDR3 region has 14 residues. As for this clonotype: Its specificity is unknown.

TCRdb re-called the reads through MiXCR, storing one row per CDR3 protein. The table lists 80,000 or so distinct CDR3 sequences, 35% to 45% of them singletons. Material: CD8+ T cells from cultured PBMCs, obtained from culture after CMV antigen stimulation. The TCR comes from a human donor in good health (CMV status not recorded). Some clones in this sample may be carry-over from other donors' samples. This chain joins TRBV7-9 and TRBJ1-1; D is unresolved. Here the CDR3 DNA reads TGTGCCAGCAGCTCCCCCTTGGGGAACACTGAAGCTTTCTTT. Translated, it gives CASSSPLGNTEAFF. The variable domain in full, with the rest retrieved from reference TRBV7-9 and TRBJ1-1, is DTGVSQNPRHKITKRGQNVTFRCDPISEHNRLYWYRQTLGQGPEFLTYFQNEAQLEKSRLLSDRFSAERPKGSFSTLEIQRTEQGDSAMYLCASSSPLGNTEAFFGQGTRLTVV.